A selection of T cell receptor beta chains follows, all from one sample in a study of shared clonotypes between healthy human individuals. Method: immunoSEQ multiplex PCR; TCRdb's copy keeps in-frame clones and lacks some. In the table there are under 1,100,000 clones, about 70% of which are singletons. Sequences were obtained from memory CD4+ T cells sorted from blood. These receptors were collected from a man younger than 30 in good health. The CDR3 runs from the conserved cysteine through the conserved F or W. D genes are given only for firm matches. Not every row has a clone size; where given, it reads once, few, many or a size class.

d_call	v_call	j_call	clone_size	cdr3_aa	cdr3_nt
NA	TRBV5-1	TRBJ1-1	NA	CASSLVGGTTNTEAFF	TGCGCCAGCAGCTTGGTGGGGGGCACAACGAACACTGAAGCTTTCTTT
NA	TRBV11-3	TRBJ2-2	NA	CASSTQGSTGELFF	TGTGCCAGCAGCACACAGGGATCCACCGGGGAGCTGTTTTTT
TRBD2	TRBV7-2	TRBJ2-1	NA	CAGAFRGPTGGEQFF	TGTGCCGGGGCCTTTCGCGGACCAACGGGAGGGGAGCAGTTCTTC
TRBD2	TRBV27	TRBJ2-5	NA	CASSLSALAGGVETQYF	TGTGCCAGCAGTTTATCCGCCTTAGCGGGAGGGGTGGAGACCCAGTACTTC
TRBD1	TRBV6-5	TRBJ1-5	NA	CASSQTGGQPQHF	TGTGCCAGCAGTCAGACAGGGGGCCAGCCCCAGCATTTT
NA	TRBV19	TRBJ2-2	NA	CASSIGAVGELFF	TGTGCCAGTAGTATTGGGGCCGTCGGGGAGCTGTTTTTT
NA	TRBV2	TRBJ2-5	NA	CASRAQIYQETQYF	TGTGCCAGCAGAGCTCAGATTTACCAAGAGACCCAGTACTTC
NA	TRBV5-1	TRBJ2-5	NA	CASSLAGSSETQYF	TGCGCCAGCAGCTTGGCCGGGTCCTCCGAGACCCAGTACTTC
NA	TRBV14	TRBJ2-2	once	CASSQQGGNTGELFF	TGTGCCAGCAGCCAACAGGGGGGCAACACCGGGGAGCTGTTTTTT
NA	TRBV14	TRBJ2-7	NA	CASSQDSPRFYAYEQYF	TGTGCCAGCAGCCAAGATTCCCCGAGGTTCTACGCCTACGAGCAGTACTTC
TRBD1	TRBV18	TRBJ1-1	NA	CASSPLDRAVGTEAFF	TGTGCCAGCTCACCCCTGGACAGGGCGGTGGGCACTGAAGCTTTCTTT
NA	TRBV19	TRBJ1-3	NA	CASSISSVSGNTIYF	TGTGCCAGTAGTATTTCTTCAGTCTCTGGAAACACCATATATTTT
NA	TRBV10-3	TRBJ2-5	NA	CAIRPQGNFQETQYF	TGTGCCATCAGGCCCCAGGGAAACTTCCAAGAGACCCAGTACTTC
TRBD1	TRBV2	TRBJ1-1	NA	CASSPPLGTGAGSTEAFF	TGTGCCAGCAGTCCCCCCTTGGGGACAGGGGCTGGGAGCACTGAAGCTTTCTTT
NA	TRBV6-5	TRBJ2-1	NA	CASSSPRGGRYNEQFF	TGTGCCAGCAGTTCCCCCCGGGGAGGAAGATACAATGAGCAGTTCTTC
NA	TRBV5-1	TRBJ1-5	few	CASSPGQPDQPQHF	TGCGCCAGCAGCCCAGGACAGCCTGATCAGCCCCAGCATTTT
NA	TRBV7-2	TRBJ2-4	NA	CASSLGGGLAKNIQYF	TGTGCCAGCAGCTTAGGGGGGGGCCTAGCCAAAAACATTCAGTACTTC
TRBD2	TRBV10-3	TRBJ2-7	NA	CAIGLHGGRWEQYF	TGTGCCATCGGGTTACACGGCGGGAGGTGGGAGCAGTACTTC
NA	TRBV6-6	TRBJ2-3	few	CASTELDTQYF	TGTGCCAGCACCGAACTCGATACGCAGTATTTT
TRBD1	TRBV27	TRBJ2-7	NA	CASSSFHVGQGIHEQYF	TGTGCCAGCAGTTCCTTTCATGTGGGACAGGGGATCCACGAGCAGTACTTC
NA	TRBV19	TRBJ1-1	few	CASRMEQHNTEAFF	TGTGCCAGTCGGATGGAACAGCATAACACTGAAGCTTTCTTT
NA	TRBV5-1	TRBJ2-5	NA	CASSGSDQETQYF	TGCGCCAGCAGTGGCAGCGATCAAGAGACCCAGTACTTC
NA	TRBV30	TRBJ2-1	NA	CACSYNEQFF	TGTGCCTGCTCCTACAATGAGCAGTTCTTC
NA	TRBV19	TRBJ1-6	NA	CASSITAFSNSPLHF	TGTGCCAGTAGTATTACAGCATTCTCTAATTCACCCCTCCACTTT
NA	TRBV19	TRBJ1-1	NA	CASSISGPKAVAEAFF	TGTGCCAGTAGTATATCTGGGCCCAAGGCTGTTGCTGAAGCTTTCTTT
TRBD1	TRBV29-1	TRBJ2-5	NA	CSVQPRTGVGEETQYF	TGCAGCGTCCAACCTAGGACAGGGGTGGGAGAAGAGACCCAGTACTTC
NA	TRBV7-2	TRBJ1-2	NA	CASSTRTASIGYTF	TGTGCCAGCAGCACCCGGACAGCCTCCATAGGCTACACCTTC
TRBD2	TRBV2	TRBJ2-3	NA	CASSASGVSTDTQYF	TGTGCCAGCAGTGCTAGCGGGGTTAGCACAGATACGCAGTATTTT
NA	TRBV5-6	TRBJ2-3	NA	CASSNWGPGGTDTQYF	TGTGCCAGCAGCAATTGGGGACCGGGGGGCACAGATACGCAGTATTTT
TRBD2	TRBV18	TRBJ2-5	NA	CASSPGSGGTQYF	TGTGCCAGCTCACCTGGTAGCGGGGGAACCCAGTACTTC
TRBD2	TRBV5-1	TRBJ2-2	NA	CASSLVGGSTGELFF	TGCGCCAGCAGCTTGGTCGGCGGGAGCACCGGGGAGCTGTTTTTT
TRBD1	TRBV28	TRBJ1-4	NA	CASSTGTANEKLFF	TGTGCCAGCAGTACCGGGACAGCTAATGAAAAACTGTTTTTT
TRBD2	TRBV7-6	TRBJ2-1	few	CASSHPLAVGRNEQFF	TGTGCCAGCAGCCACCCACTAGCGGTGGGGCGCAATGAGCAGTTCTTC
NA	TRBV9	TRBJ2-1	NA	CASSQGVSSYNEQFF	TGTGCCAGCAGCCAGGGAGTCAGCTCCTACAATGAGCAGTTCTTC
NA	TRBV2	TRBJ2-2	once	CASKGGITGELFF	TGTGCCAGCAAGGGGGGTATAACCGGGGAGCTGTTTTTT
NA	TRBV2	TRBJ1-5	once	CASNRDTNQPQHF	TGTGCCAGCAATCGGGACACCAATCAGCCCCAGCATTTT
NA	TRBV28	TRBJ2-1	NA	CASSLRNEQFF	TGTGCCAGCAGTCTTAGAAATGAGCAGTTCTTC
NA	TRBV6-5	TRBJ1-3	NA	CASSYSGGRNTIYF	TGTGCCAGCAGTTACTCGGGAGGAAGGAACACCATATATTTT
NA	TRBV6-1	TRBJ1-2	few	CASSEAQVGDGYTF	TGTGCCAGCAGTGAAGCGCAGGTCGGCGATGGCTACACCTTC
TRBD2	TRBV2	TRBJ2-1	few	CASSEGTSPLPFF	TGTGCCAGCAGTGAAGGGACTAGCCCTTTGCCGTTCTTC